The source of this T cell receptor (beta chain) is a study of PD-L1 blockade in urothelial cancer. Study-wide background: Each blood sample yielded a median of 141,255 T cells.

Time point denoted: pretreatment peripheral blood. Sequenced by immunoSEQ multiplex PCR; TCRdb stores in-frame clones only, minus some. Among roughly 91,000 clones, over 75% were seen once, and the ten largest hold 13% to 15%. The sequenced sample was PBMCs, obtained around atezolizumab (anti-PD-L1) treatment. The clonotype originates from a man aged 55-75 years with urothelial cancer.

CDR3 DNA sequence: TGTGCCAGTAGTTCCCTTCCGGGACTAGCGGGAGGTAGTGCAGAGACCCAGTACTTC. Its translation: CASSSLPGLAGGSAETQYF. J is TRBJ2-5 and V is TRBV19; 15 positions agree with TRBD2. Germline CDR1 and CDR2: LNHDA and SQIVND (reference sequence). V shed 5 bases, J shed 4 bases, and the junction held 14 bases outside the gene matches. The CDR3 has 19 residues.